This TCR beta chain is drawn from a study of lymphopenia after photon versus proton radiotherapy. The CDR3 is 14 amino acids. Germline lookup yields CDR1 MNHEY and CDR2 SVGAGI. Trimming took 8 bases from V and 6 from J; bases not matched to a gene: 10. Clones were read by immunoSEQ multiplex PCR, and TCRdb kept only the in-frame ones, dropping some. The top ten clones hold around 3.3% of a sample with 10,000 to 15,000 clones, roughly 90% of them seen once. Study conclusions and caveats: Proton therapy kept repertoires fairly stable, unlike photons, which gained effector/memory cells.

About this clone: Its antigen is not identified.

The receptor was isolated from a man aged 55-75 years with pancreatic cancer. The chain uses TRBV6-5 and TRBJ2-7; TRBD1 aligns across 10 bases. This material consisted of peripheral blood, taken from a patient treated with proton-based radiotherapy. The CDR3 sequence: CASSPGGTGVEQYF. The CDR3 DNA sequence: TGTGCCAGCTCCCCGGGAGGGACAGGGGTCGAGCAGTACTTC.